This T cell receptor beta chain emerged from a study of blood T cell repertoires in COVID-19. The wider study: The samples span acute and convalescent COVID-19 from the United States, Italy and Spain.

Methods used by the authors: Estimation of nucleated cell counts was performed using reference gene primer amplification. Produced via immunoSEQ multiplex PCR; TCRdb's table is partial and in-frame only. That table gives V, J and clone size, and the DNA gave D and trimming. The data contain under 200,000 clones, approximately 80% of them seen just once; the ten biggest clones take up about 1.5%. Germline CDR1 reads SGHRS; CDR2 reads YFSETQ. Between the trimmed V and J ends, which lost 4 bases and 2 bases, there was a span of 20 bases. The CDR3 covers 17 residues. The source is a human donor in a cohort sampled during active COVID-19. Sequencing was done on a sample of peripheral blood. The V gene is TRBV5-1, the J gene TRBJ2-3, with TRBD2 as a possible D gene (6 bases). Written as DNA, the CDR3 is TGCGCCAGCAGCCCGGAACCACCGGGACTTATCACAGATACGCAGTATTTT. Protein sequence: CASSPEPPGLITDTQYF. The full variable domain, completed using reference TRBV5-1 and TRBJ2-3, is KAGVTQTPRYLIKTRGQQVTLSCSPISGHRSVSWYQQTPGQGLQFLFEYFSETQRNKGNFPGRFSGRQFSNSRSEMNVSTLELGDSALYLCASSPEPPGLITDTQYFGPGTRLTVL.